The subject of this entry is one T cell receptor beta chain. This sample was included in a study of blood T cell repertoires in COVID-19. Looking at the study overall: Sample material is recorded as cDNA or gDNA derived from T cells, B-cell-depleted T cells, or PBMCs.

Under the authors' procedure: Amplified reference gene primers provided the basis for estimating nucleated cell counts. Assay: immunoSEQ multiplex PCR; the TCRdb copy retains only in-frame clones and omits some. That table furnishes V, J and clone size, whereas the DNA furnished D and trimming. The repertoire has 350,000 to 450,000 clones, around 85% of them found once; the top ten carry roughly 3.9%. This CDR3 is built from 16 residues. V was pared by 4 bases and J by 4 bases, with 17 bases between. Germline V CDR1 and CDR2: SGHDN, FVKESK. Sequencing was carried out using peripheral blood. The clonotype originates from a woman aged 18 to 35 with acute or convalescent COVID-19. This chain joins TRBV14 and TRBJ1-3; weak D call: TRBD1 (5 bases). DNA for the CDR3: TGTGCCAGCAGCCCCGAGGCGGGGCTAGGAGGAAACACCATATATTTT. Translation: CASSPEAGLGGNTIYF.